The 5 T cell receptor beta chains below come from one sample, sequenced in a study of shared clonotypes between healthy human individuals (dated by TCRdb to between 2020 and 2021). Libraries were prepared through the immunoSEQ multiplex PCR assay. TCRdb took this table from immuneACCESS and kept in-frame rearrangements with V and J called. Such tables lack part of the clones; where checked against another copy, unresolved V genes explain under half of the gap, and the rest is unexplained. The table for this sample lists 1.4 million or so clones; 98% of them were counted only once. The leading ten clones occupy about 0.34% of the sample. Specimen: naive CD4+ T cells sorted from blood. The sample's cell subset or site label, in plain terms: CD45RA+ positively selected. The source is a young man in good health.

This rearrangement joins TRBV7-2 to TRBJ2-5; TRBD2 agrees at 14 bases. CDR3 length: 16 residues. Germline V gene lookup returns CDR1 SGHTA and CDR2 FQGNSA. The junction had 4 bases not matched to a gene; V was cut back by 3 bases and J by 4 bases. The CDR3 protein is CASSFGTSGSIETQYF. The CDR3 bases are TGTGCCAGCAGCTTTGGGACTAGCGGGAGCATAGAGACCCAGTACTTC.

This clone is a singleton in its sample. The chain carries TRBV7-9 and TRBJ2-1; possible D gene TRBD2, 5 bases. This CDR3 contains 16 residues. Germline assignment: CDR1 SEHNR and CDR2 FQNEAQ (reference sequence). Between the trimmed V and J ends, which lost 2 bases and 4 bases, there was a span of 15 bases. CDR3 DNA sequence: TGTGCCAGCAGCTTAACCTCCTCAACGGGGTACAATGAGCAGTTCTTC. It codes for CASSLTSSTGYNEQFF.

The rearrangement links TRBV19 to TRBJ1-2; D perhaps matches TRBD1 (5 bases). The CDR3 length is 19 residues. The V gene lost 5 bases and the J gene lost 8 bases, with 33 bases spanning the gap. CDR1 LNHDA and CDR2 SQIVND come from the germline V gene (reference sequence). CDR3 amino acids: CASSPYPGTGQHGSRGYTF. DNA of the CDR3: TGTGCCAGTAGTCCATACCCAGGGACCGGGCAGCATGGGTCTCGGGGCTACACCTTC.

The chain has TRBV11-3 and TRBJ2-7; D may be TRBD1 (6 bases). With 2 bases removed from V and 2 bases from J, the gap between germline ends came to 13 bases. CDR1 SGHNT and CDR2 YENEEA come from the germline V gene. The length of the CDR3 is 15 residues. The CDR3 loop is CASSLSPTGPYEQYF. The CDR3 DNA reads as TGTGCCAGCAGCTTATCCCCGACAGGACCCTACGAGCAGTACTTC.

The V and J genes are TRBV6-6 and TRBJ1-5; D possibly corresponds to TRBD1 (6 bases). The CDR3 is 16 residues long. V lost 5 bases, J lost 5 bases, and 19 bases lay in between. Per the germline V gene, CDR1 is MNHNY and CDR2 is SVGAGI (reference sequence). Here the CDR3 DNA reads TGTGCCAGCAGTCCTCCCCGGGACACCCCTCATCAGCCCCAGCATTTT. This sequence encodes CASSPPRDTPHQPQHF.